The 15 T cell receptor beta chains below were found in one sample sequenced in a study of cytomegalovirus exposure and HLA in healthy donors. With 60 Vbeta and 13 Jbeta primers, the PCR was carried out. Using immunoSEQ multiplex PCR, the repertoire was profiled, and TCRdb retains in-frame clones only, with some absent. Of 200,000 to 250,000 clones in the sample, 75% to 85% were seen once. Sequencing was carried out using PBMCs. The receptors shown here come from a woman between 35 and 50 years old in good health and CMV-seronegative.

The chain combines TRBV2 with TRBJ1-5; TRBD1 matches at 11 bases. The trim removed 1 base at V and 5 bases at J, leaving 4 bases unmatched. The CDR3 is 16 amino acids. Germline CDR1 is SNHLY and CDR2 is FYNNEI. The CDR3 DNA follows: TGTGCCAGCAGTGAAGAAGGGACAGGGGGTCATCAGCCCCAGCATTTT. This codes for CASSEEGTGGHQPQHF.

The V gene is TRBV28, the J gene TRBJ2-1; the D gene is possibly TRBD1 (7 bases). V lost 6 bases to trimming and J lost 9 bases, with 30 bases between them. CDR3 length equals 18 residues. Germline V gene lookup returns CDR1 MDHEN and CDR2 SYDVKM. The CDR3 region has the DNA TGTGCCAGCAGCGCTCCAGGGGGACTCGACTACTACGGCGGTGAGCAGTTCTTC. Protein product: CASSAPGGLDYYGGEQFF.

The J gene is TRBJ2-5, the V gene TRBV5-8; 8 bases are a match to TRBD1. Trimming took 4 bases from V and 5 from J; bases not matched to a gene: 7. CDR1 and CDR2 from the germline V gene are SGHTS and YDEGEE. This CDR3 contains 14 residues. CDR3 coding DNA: TGTGCCAGCAGCCCACAGGGGGACGTGGAGACCCAGTACTTC. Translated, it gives CASSPQGDVETQYF.

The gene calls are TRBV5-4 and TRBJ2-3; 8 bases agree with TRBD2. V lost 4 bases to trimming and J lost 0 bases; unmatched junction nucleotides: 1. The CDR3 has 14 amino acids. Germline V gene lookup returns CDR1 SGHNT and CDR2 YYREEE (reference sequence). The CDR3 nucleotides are TGTGCCAGCAGCCCTAGCGGGAGCACAGATACGCAGTATTTT. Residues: CASSPSGSTDTQYF.

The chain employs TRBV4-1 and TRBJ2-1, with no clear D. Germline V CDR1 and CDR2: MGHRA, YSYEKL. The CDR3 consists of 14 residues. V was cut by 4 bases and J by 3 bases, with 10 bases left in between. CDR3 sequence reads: CASSPASDYNEQFF. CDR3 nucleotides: TGCGCCAGCAGCCCCGCCAGCGACTACAATGAGCAGTTCTTC.

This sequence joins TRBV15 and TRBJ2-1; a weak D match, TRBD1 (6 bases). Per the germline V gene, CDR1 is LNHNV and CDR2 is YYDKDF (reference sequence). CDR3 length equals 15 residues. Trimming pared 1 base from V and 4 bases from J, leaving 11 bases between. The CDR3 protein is CATSRAQDRYNEQFF. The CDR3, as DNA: TGTGCCACCAGCAGAGCCCAAGACAGGTACAATGAGCAGTTCTTC.

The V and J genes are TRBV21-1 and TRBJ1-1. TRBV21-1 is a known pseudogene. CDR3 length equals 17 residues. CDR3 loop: CASSKVAGHPGHTEAFF. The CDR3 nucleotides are TGTGCCAGCAGCAAAGTTGCGGGGCATCCTGGACACACTGAAGCTTTCTTT.

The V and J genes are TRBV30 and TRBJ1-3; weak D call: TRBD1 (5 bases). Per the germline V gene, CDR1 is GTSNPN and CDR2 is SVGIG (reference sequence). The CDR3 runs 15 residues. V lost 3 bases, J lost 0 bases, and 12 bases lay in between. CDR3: CAWRPSQGSGNTIYF. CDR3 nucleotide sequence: TGTGCCTGGAGACCTAGTCAGGGCTCTGGAAACACCATATATTTT.

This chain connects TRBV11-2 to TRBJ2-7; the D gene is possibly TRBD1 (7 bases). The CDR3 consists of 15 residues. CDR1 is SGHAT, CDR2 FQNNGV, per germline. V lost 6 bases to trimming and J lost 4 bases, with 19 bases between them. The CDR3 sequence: CASRRPGGSVYEQYF. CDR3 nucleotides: TGTGCCAGCAGACGCCCAGGGGGGTCTGTATACGAGCAGTACTTC.

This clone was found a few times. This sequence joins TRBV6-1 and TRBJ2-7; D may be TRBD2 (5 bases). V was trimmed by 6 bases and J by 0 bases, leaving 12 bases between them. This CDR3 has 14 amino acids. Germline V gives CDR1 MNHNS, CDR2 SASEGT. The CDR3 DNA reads TGTGCCAGCAGCGGACTTGCGAGCTCCTACGAGCAGTACTTC. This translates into CASSGLASSYEQYF.

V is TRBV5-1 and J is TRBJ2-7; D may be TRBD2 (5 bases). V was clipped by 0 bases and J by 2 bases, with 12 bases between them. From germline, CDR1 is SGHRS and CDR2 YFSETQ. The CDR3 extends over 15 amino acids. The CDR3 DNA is TGCGCCAGCAGCTTGGCCGAGAGGGCCCCCTACGAGCAGTACTTC. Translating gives CASSLAERAPYEQYF.

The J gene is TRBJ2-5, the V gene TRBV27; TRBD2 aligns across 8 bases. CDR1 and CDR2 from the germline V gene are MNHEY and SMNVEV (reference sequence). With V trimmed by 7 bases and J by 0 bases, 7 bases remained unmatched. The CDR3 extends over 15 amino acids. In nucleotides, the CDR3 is TGTGCCAGCAAAGAAGCGGGAGCGTACCAAGAGACCCAGTACTTC. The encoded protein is CASKEAGAYQETQYF.

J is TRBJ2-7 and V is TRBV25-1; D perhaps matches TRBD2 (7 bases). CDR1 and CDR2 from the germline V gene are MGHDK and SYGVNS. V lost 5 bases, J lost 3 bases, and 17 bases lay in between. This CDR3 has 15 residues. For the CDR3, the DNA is TGTGCCAGCAGTAGCCAGGGGAGGGGCCTCTACGAGCAGTACTTC. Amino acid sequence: CASSSQGRGLYEQYF.

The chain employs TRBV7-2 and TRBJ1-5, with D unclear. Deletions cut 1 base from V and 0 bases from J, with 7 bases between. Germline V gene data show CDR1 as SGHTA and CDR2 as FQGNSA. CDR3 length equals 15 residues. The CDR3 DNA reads TGTGCCAGCAGCTTAGGTTCGGGTAGCAATCAGCCCCAGCATTTT. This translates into CASSLGSGSNQPQHF.

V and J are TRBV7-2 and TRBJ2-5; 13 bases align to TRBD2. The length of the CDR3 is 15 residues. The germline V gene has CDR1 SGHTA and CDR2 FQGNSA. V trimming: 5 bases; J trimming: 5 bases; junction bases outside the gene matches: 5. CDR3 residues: CASSRTSGRGETQYF. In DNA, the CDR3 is TGTGCCAGCAGCAGGACTAGCGGGAGAGGGGAGACCCAGTACTTC.